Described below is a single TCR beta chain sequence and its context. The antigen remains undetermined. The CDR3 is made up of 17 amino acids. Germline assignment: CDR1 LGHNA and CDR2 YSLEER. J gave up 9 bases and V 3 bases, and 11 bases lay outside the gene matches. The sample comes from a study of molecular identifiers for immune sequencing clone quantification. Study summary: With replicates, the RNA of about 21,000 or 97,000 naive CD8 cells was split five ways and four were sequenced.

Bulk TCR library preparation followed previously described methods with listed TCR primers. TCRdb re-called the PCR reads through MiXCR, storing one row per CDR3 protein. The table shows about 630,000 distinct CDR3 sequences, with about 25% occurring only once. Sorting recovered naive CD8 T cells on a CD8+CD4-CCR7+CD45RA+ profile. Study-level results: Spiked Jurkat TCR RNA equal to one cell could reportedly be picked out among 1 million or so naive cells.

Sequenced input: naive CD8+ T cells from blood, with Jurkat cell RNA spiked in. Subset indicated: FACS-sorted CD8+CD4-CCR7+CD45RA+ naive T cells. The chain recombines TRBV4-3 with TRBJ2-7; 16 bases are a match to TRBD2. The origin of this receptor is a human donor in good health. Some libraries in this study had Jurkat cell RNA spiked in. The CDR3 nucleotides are TGCGCCAGCAGCCAGGGACTAGCGGGAGGGCCTCAGGAGAGGCAGTACTTC. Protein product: CASSQGLAGGPQERQYF.